Listed below are T cell receptor beta chains from one sample, sequenced in a study of control samples from healthy donors and cancer patients. Some clones are missing from TCRdb's copy, which holds only in-frame ones; the method was immunoSEQ multiplex PCR. The sample records under 200,000 clones, around 90% being singletons. What was sequenced was blood. These receptors all stem from a young woman in good health. The CDR3 runs from the conserved cysteine through the conserved F or W. D genes are given only for firm matches. For some rows the clone size is stated as once, few or many, or as a class when expanded; others skip it.

V gene	D gene	clone size	J gene	CDR3 protein	CDR3 DNA
TRBV3-1/TRBV3-2	TRBD1	NA	TRBJ1-5	CASSATGVNKPQHF	TGTGCCAGCAGCGCAACAGGGGTTAACAAGCCCCAGCATTTT
TRBV19	TRBD1	NA	TRBJ2-7	CASSSGTGLSYEQYF	TGTGCCAGCAGCTCCGGGACAGGGTTATCCTACGAGCAGTACTTC
TRBV7-9	TRBD2	NA	TRBJ2-1	CASSLDRAGGLNEQFF	TGTGCCAGCAGCTTAGATCGGGCGGGAGGGCTCAATGAGCAGTTCTTC
TRBV12-1	NA	NA	TRBJ2-5	CASSPRGVHQETQYF	TGTGCCAGCAGCCCCCGCGGGGTCCACCAGGAGACCCAGTACTTC
TRBV9	NA	NA	TRBJ2-1	CASSVTGAYNEQFF	TGTGCCAGCAGCGTAACAGGCGCATACAATGAGCAGTTCTTC
TRBV24-1	TRBD1	NA	TRBJ1-1	CAIRGPETEAFF	TGTGCCATCAGGGGGCCGGAGACTGAAGCTTTCTTT
TRBV4-1	NA	NA	TRBJ1-3	CASSQVPGNTIYF	TGCGCCAGCAGCCAAGTCCCGGGAAACACCATATATTTT
TRBV27	TRBD1	NA	TRBJ2-7	CASSPGTVSYEQYF	TGTGCCAGCAGCCCCGGGACAGTCTCCTACGAGCAGTACTTC
TRBV29-1	NA	NA	TRBJ1-1	CSVEGWGATEAFF	TGCAGCGTTGAGGGATGGGGGGCGACTGAAGCTTTCTTT
TRBV28	TRBD1	NA	TRBJ1-5	CAGGDRVLRQPQHF	TGTGCCGGGGGGGACAGGGTCTTGAGACAGCCCCAGCATTTT
TRBV19	NA	NA	TRBJ1-4	CASSGRTANEKLFF	TGTGCCAGTAGTGGTAGGACCGCGAATGAAAAACTGTTTTTT
TRBV28	TRBD1	NA	TRBJ1-5	CASSPPTGQGRQPQHF	TGTGCCAGCAGTCCCCCGACAGGACAGGGGCGTCAGCCCCAGCATTTT
TRBV4-2	NA	NA	TRBJ2-7	CASSQVARNHEQYF	TGTGCCAGCAGCCAAGTAGCGAGGAACCACGAGCAGTACTTC
TRBV15	TRBD1	NA	TRBJ2-4	CATSYSDRGLHIQYF	TGTGCCACCAGCTACAGTGACAGGGGGCTTCACATTCAGTACTTC
TRBV5-1	NA	NA	TRBJ2-3	CASSPYTTDTQYF	TGCGCCAGCAGCCCTTACACTACAGATACGCAGTATTTT
TRBV7-2	NA	NA	TRBJ2-5	CASSLAQGMLGETQYF	TGTGCCAGCAGCTTAGCCCAGGGAATGTTAGGAGAGACCCAGTACTTC
TRBV7-2	NA	NA	TRBJ1-1	CASSLDSHRNTEAFF	TGTGCCAGCAGCTTAGATTCCCACAGGAACACTGAAGCTTTCTTT
TRBV7-9	NA	NA	TRBJ1-2	CASSPSQAGYGYTF	TGTGCCAGCAGCCCCTCCCAGGCGGGCTATGGCTACACCTTC
TRBV28	NA	NA	TRBJ1-4	CASSYTNEKLFF	TGTGCCAGCAGTTATACTAATGAAAAACTGTTTTTT
TRBV11-3	NA	NA	TRBJ2-3	CASSSREGALSTDTQYF	TGTGCCAGCAGCTCAAGGGAGGGGGCGCTCAGCACAGATACGCAGTATTTT
TRBV19	TRBD1	NA	TRBJ2-4	CASSLLQGATNIQYF	TGTGCCAGTAGTTTGTTGCAGGGGGCTACAAACATTCAGTACTTC
TRBV28	NA	once	TRBJ2-5	CASSFETRGTQYF	TGTGCCAGCAGTTTTGAGACTCGCGGGACCCAGTACTTC
TRBV7-8	NA	NA	TRBJ2-7	CASSSTYEQYF	TGTGCCAGCAGCTCAACCTACGAGCAGTACTTC
TRBV6-5	TRBD1	few	TRBJ1-5	CASSGQGYGVQHF	TGTGCCAGCAGCGGACAGGGGTACGGGGTCCAGCATTTT
TRBV29-1	TRBD1	NA	TRBJ1-1	CSADRGHTEAFF	TGCAGCGCGGACAGGGGTCACACTGAAGCTTTCTTT